What follows is one TCR beta chain and its context. The table lists this clone with a few counts. Its antigen target is currently unknown. It has no much larger one-base neighbor in the sample; base qualities were not kept. Patients with autoimmune disease history or receiving systemic immunosuppression were excluded from the trial. Peripheral blood for TCR sequencing was collected from all dose cohorts at baseline, on cycle 4 day 1, and on cycle 7 day 1. Samples were obtained from an open-label, multicenter, first-in-human phase I dose-escalation trial of ivuxolimab. The trial enrolled adults with locally advanced or metastatic head and neck squamous cell, hepatocellular, melanoma or renal cell carcinoma. Before TCR sequencing, CD4+ and CD8+ T cells were separately sorted from peripheral blood. Genomic DNA was isolated from the sorted cells so that the TCRbeta CDR3 region could be sequenced. The immunoSEQ Assay was used for sequencing of TCRbeta CDR3 regions. Entries here come from immuneACCESS through TCRdb and include only in-frame sequences with V and J called. Some clones fail to appear in such tables; in the studies checked, an unresolved V gene covers under half of the shortfall, and the cause of the remainder is unknown. The sample table holds about 44,000 clones, of which around 90% were seen once. The ten largest clones add up to roughly 18% of the sample.

Per the germline V gene (reference sequence), LNHDA is the CDR1 and SQIVND is the CDR2. From the cysteine up to the phenylalanine, the CDR3 has a length of 12 residues. Only the CDR3 part of the read is kept: 36 bases, read in frame from the first base. V and J lose 6 bases and 5 bases, and a span of 11 bases separates them. The record originates from a study of OX40 agonist ivuxolimab in advanced cancers. In the study overall: The costimulatory receptor OX40 (CD134) was targeted by ivuxolimab, a fully human IgG2 agonistic monoclonal antibody. Intravenous ivuxolimab was administered to patients every 2 weeks at six dose levels: 0.01, 0.1, 0.3, 1.5, 3 and 10 mg/kg. Of the roughly 52 patients in dose escalation, 19 had hepatocellular carcinoma, approximately 15 had melanoma, 9 had renal cell carcinoma and 9 had head and neck cancer. A male proportion of 70% to 90% and a mean age of around 60 years, ranging from roughly 23 to 90, were recorded for the dose-escalation cohort. Patients were allowed to have had prior anti-PD-1, anti-PD-L1 or anti-CTLA-4 therapy, and more than 35% of the dose-escalation patients had been treated with checkpoint inhibitors. Partial responses were achieved by three dose-escalation patients, of whom one had hepatocellular carcinoma and two had cutaneous melanoma. Peripheral TCRbeta sequencing was intended to test whether TCR sequence diversity was altered and clonal T-cell expansion was caused by ivuxolimab. The monotherapy dose-escalation portion (N ≈ 56 patients) of the phase I ivuxolimab trial is reported in the paper. Broad study findings and their caveats: Low levels of normalized T-cell clonal expansion were also shown by some nonresponding patients. In partial responders in the 0.1-3.0 mg/kg groups, normalized peripheral clonal expansion was found to be among the lowest, especially among CD8+ T cells. After ivuxolimab, expanded clones were on average more numerous among CD8+ T cells than among CD4+ T cells. The antigen specificity of the clonally expanded peripheral T cells was not determined. At doses of 0.1 to 3.0 mg/kg, clonal expansion of both CD4+ and CD8+ blood T cells was observed from baseline to week 6.

Sample: CD4+ or CD8+ T cells sorted from blood, taken in a trial of the OX40 agonist ivuxolimab. The sequence is built from TRBV19 and TRBJ2-7, with the D gene uncertain. The TCR sequence derives from an adult with an advanced solid tumor such as melanoma, head and neck, liver or kidney cancer. CDR3 reads: CASSEREDEQYF. The nucleotides are TGTGCCAGTAGCGAACGTGAGGACGAGCAGTACTTC.